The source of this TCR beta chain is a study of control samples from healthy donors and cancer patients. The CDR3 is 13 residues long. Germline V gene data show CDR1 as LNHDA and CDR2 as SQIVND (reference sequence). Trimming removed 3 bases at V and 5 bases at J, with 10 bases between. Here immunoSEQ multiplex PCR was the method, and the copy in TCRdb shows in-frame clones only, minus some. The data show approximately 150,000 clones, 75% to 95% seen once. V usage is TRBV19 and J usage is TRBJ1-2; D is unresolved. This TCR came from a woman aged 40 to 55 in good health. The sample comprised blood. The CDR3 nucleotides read TGTGCCAGTAGTATCGACCCGGAGTATGGCTACACCTTC. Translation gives CASSIDPEYGYTF.